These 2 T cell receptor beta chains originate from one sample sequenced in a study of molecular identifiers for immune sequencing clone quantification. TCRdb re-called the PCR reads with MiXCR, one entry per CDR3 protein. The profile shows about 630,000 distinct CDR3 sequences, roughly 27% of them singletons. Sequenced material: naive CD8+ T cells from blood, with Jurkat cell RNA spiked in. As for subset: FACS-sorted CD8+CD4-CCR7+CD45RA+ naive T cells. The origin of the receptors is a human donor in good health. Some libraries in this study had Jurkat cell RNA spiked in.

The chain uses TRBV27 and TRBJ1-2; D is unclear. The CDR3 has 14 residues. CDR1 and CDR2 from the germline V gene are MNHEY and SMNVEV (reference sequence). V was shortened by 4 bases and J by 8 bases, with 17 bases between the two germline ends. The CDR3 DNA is TGTGCCAGCAGTTCGGCAGGTCCCCAGGCCGGCTACACCTTC. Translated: CASSSAGPQAGYTF.

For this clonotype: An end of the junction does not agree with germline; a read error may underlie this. The CDR3 here is CASSLGQGNLPQHF. In DNA, the CDR3 is TGTGCCAGCAGCCTAGGACAGGGCAATCTGCCCCAGCATTTT. This sequence joins TRBV7-9 and TRBJ1-5, with TRBD1 matching over 8 bases. Per germline, CDR1 SEHNR and CDR2 FQNEAQ (reference sequence). The CDR3 contains 14 residues. Together with reference TRBV7-9 and TRBJ1-5, the CDR3 gives the full variable domain: DTGVSQNPRHKITKRGQNVTFRCDPISEHNRLYWYRQTLGQGPEFLTYFQNEAQLEKSRLLSDRFSAERPKGSFSTLEIQRTEQGDSAMYLCASSLGQGNLPQHFGDGTRLSIL.